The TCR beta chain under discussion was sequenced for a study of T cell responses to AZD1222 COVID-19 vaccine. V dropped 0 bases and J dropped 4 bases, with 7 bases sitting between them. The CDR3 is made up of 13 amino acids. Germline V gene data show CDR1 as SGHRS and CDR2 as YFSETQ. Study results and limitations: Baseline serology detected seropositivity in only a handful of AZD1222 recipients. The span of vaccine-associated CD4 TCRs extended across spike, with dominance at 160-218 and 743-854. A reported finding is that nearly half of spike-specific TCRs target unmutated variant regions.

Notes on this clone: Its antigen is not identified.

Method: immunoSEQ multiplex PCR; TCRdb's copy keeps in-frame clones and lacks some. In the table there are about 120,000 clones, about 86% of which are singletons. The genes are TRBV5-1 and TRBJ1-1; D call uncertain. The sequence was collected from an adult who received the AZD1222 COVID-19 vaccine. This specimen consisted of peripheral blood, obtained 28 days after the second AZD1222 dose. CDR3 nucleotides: TGCGCCAGCAGCTTGGGACCGAGCACTGAAGCTTTCTTT. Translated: CASSLGPSTEAFF.